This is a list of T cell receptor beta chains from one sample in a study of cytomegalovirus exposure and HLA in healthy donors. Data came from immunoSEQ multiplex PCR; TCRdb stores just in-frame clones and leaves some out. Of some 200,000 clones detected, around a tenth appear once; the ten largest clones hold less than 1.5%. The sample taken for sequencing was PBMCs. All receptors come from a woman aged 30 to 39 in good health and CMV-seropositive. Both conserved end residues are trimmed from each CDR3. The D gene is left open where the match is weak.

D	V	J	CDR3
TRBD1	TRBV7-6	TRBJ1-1	ASTLLSGGLNTEAF
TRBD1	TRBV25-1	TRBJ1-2	ASSDWGPDRGLGYT
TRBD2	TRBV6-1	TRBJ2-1	ASKAGEVNNEQF
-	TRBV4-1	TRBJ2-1	ASSQGVSGPSYNEQF
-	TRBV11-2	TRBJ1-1	ASSLQRNTEAF
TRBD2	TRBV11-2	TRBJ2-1	ASSSPTSAGEQF
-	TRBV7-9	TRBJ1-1	AMVEEGRTEAF
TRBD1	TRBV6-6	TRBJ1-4	ASSDRDVPNEKLF
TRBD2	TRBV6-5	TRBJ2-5	ASSSPGLAEY
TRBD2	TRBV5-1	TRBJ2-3	ASSLRASGRIDTQY
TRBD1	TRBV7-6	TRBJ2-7	ASSLARGTGGYEQY
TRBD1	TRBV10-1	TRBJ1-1	ASSPGQGHTEAF
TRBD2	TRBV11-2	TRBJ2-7	ASSPNPGLAGYEQY
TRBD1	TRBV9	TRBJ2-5	ASSVEGATGQETQY
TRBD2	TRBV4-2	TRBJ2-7	ASRDSLAGGGEQY
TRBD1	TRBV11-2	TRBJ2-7	ASSSGTGYEQY
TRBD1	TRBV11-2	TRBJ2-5	ASRREAGGLETQY
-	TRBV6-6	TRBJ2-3	ASSYLGFADTQY
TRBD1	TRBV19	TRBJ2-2	ASSTRQGNTGELF
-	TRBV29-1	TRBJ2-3	SGTLGNTDTQY
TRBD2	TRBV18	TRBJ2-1	ASSSNLAGDNEQF
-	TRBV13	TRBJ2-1	ASSLFSLALYNEQF
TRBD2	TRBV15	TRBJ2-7	ATSRDRGTRPP
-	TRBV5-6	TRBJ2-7	ASSGGAPAYEQY
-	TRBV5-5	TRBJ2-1	ASSPQDSSYNEQF
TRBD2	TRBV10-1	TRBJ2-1	ASSNGGGPRNEQF
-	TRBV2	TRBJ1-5	ASSLGADNQPQH
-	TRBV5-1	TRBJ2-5	ASHVEGFETQY
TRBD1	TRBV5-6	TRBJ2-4	ASSYYQTGQSIQY
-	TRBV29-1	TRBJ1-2	SVLSLGDYGYT
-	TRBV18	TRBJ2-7	ASSPPISLSYEQY
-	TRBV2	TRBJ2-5	ASRVAGETQY
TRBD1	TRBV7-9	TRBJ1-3	ASSLDRQGSGNTIY
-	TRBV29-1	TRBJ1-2	SASADSNYGYT
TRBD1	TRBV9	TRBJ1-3	ASSVEEDRGLYGNTIY
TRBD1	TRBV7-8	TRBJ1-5	ASSSRRTGNSNQPQH
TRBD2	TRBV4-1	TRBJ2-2	ASSQAGGPVTGELF
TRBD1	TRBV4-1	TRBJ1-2	ASSQYQLGQGISYGYT
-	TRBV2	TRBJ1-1	ASRNPKGGGNTEAF
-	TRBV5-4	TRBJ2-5	ASRSGDRPQETQY
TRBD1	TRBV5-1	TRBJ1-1	ASSLMPPGQGNGEAF
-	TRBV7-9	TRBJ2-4	ASSVGGQANIQY
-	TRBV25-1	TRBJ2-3	ASNTGLRGDTDTQY